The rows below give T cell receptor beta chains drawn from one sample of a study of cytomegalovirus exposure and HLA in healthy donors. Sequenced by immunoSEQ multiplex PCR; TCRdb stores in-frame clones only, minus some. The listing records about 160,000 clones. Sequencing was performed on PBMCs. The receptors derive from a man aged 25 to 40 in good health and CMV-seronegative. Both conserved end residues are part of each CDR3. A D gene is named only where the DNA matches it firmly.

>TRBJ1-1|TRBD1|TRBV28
TGTGCCAGCAGTTTCCCCTCGAGGGGGCCCACTGAAGCTTTCTTT
CASSFPSRGPTEAFF
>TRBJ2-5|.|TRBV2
TGTGCCAGCAGTGGAGCACACATCCAAGAGACCCAGTACTTC
CASSGAHIQETQYF
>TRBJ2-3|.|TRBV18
TGTGCCAGCTCCCCGGGGGGTTCGGGGGCCACTCCCCGGGCAGATACGCAGTATTTT
CASSPGGSGATPRADTQYF
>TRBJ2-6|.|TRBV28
TGTGCCAGCACCATAGGGGGGGAAGCTGGGGCCAACGTCCTGACTTTC
CASTIGGEAGANVLTF
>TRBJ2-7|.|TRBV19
TGTGCCAGTAGCAGTGACGGCTCGGGGGTTCTATACGAGCAGTACTTC
CASSSDGSGVLYEQYF
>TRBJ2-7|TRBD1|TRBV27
TGTGCCAGCGGAAGGACAGGGACGACAAGTTCGAAGCAGTACTTC
CASGRTGTTSSKQYF
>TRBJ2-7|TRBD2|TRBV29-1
TGCAGCGTTGTTGCTAGCGGGAGAAAGTACGAGCAGTACTTC
CSVVASGRKYEQYF
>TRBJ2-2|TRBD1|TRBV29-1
TGCAGCGTTGGCACAGGGGCCACGAACACCGGGGAGCTGTTTTTT
CSVGTGATNTGELFF
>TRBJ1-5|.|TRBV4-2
TGTGCCAGCAGCCAAGAGGGAGGGAGCGGTCAGCCCCAGCATTTT
CASSQEGGSGQPQHF
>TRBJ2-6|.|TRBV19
TGTGCCAGTAGTAATTGGAGAACAGGACACTCTGGGGCCAACGTCCTGACTTTC
CASSNWRTGHSGANVLTF
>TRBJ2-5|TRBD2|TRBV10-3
TGTGCCATCAGTGAGTCGGGTGGCCTAGCGGGATCCCAAGAGACCCAGTACTTC
CAISESGGLAGSQETQYF
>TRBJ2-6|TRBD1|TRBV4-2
TGTGCCAGCAGCCAATCCGGACAGGGGAGCTCTGGGGCCAACGTCCTGACTTTC
CASSQSGQGSSGANVLTF
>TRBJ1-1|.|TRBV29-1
TGCAGCGGGGTGCAGGGGATGAACACTGAAGCTTTCTTT
CSGVQGMNTEAFF
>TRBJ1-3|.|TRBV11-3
TGTGCCAGCACTTTTACAGGCTTCTCTGGAAACACCATATATTTT
CASTFTGFSGNTIYF
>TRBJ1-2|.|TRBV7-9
TGTGCCAGCAGCCTAGGGAGTATGAACTATGGCTACACCTTC
CASSLGSMNYGYTF
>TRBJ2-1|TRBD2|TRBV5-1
TGCGCCAGCAGCCTTCCCGGGACTAGCGGGGAAGGGTACAATGAGCAGTTCTTC
CASSLPGTSGEGYNEQFF
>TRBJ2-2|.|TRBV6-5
TGTGCCAGCAGTTACGACAGTATATCCGGGGAGCTGTTTTTT
CASSYDSISGELFF
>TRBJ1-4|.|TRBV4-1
TGCGCCAGCAGCCAAGATACGGGACTGTTTTTT
CASSQDTGLFF
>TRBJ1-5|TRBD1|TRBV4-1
TGCGCCAGCAGTTCCGGGACAGGCGGTCAGCCCCAGCATTTT
CASSSGTGGQPQHF
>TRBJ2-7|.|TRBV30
TGTGCCTGGAGTGTTGGGGGGATCTACGAGCAGTACTTC
CAWSVGGIYEQYF
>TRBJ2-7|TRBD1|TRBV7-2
TGTGCCAGCAGCTTAGCGCGACAGGGCTGGGAGCAGTACTTC
CASSLARQGWEQYF
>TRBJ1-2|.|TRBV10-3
TGTGCCATCAGTGAGTCGACCAGAGGCTATGGCTACACCTTC
CAISESTRGYGYTF
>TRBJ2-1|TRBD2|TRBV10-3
TGTGCCATCAGAATGTCTAGCGGGAGGGACGACAATGAGCAGTTCTTC
CAIRMSSGRDDNEQFF
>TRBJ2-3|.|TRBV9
TGTGCCAGCAGCTTAGGGGGAGAACCAGCTACGCAGTATTTT
CASSLGGEPATQYF
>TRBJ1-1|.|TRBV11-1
TGTGCCAGCAGGTCCACAGGGCGGACTGAAGCTTTCTTT
CASRSTGRTEAFF
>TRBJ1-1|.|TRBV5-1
TGCGCCAGCAGCTTGTATTCCCTGAACACTGAAGCTTTCTTT
CASSLYSLNTEAFF
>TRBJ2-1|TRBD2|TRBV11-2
TGTGCCAGCAGCTTAGGGAGCGGGAGGGCCGCCCGTAGTGAGGAGCAGTTCTTC
CASSLGSGRAARSEEQFF
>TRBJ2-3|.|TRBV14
TGTGCCAGCAGCCTGGCTGGCAGCACAGATACGCAGTATTTT
CASSLAGSTDTQYF
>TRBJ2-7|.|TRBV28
TGTGCCAGCAGTTTCGGCGGCTCCTACGAGCAGTACTTC
CASSFGGSYEQYF
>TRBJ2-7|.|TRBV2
TGTGCCAGCACAGGATTCTACGAGCAGTACTTC
CASTGFYEQYF
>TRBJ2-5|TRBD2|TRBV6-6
TGTGCCAGCAGTCAGACTAGCCCACAAGAGACCCAGTACTTC
CASSQTSPQETQYF
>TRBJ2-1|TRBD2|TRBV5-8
TGTGCCAGCAGCTTGGCTAGCGGGAGATTCGATGAGCAGTTCTTC
CASSLASGRFDEQFF
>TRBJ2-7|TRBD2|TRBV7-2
TGTGCCAGCAGCTCGGATGGACTAGCGATCGAGCAGTACTTC
CASSSDGLAIEQYF
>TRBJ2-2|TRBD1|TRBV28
TGTGCCAGCAGTCTCGAGCGACAGGGATTATTCGGGGAGCTGTTTTTT
CASSLERQGLFGELFF
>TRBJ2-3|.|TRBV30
TGTGCCTGGAGTCTGGGACTCAGCACAGATACGCAGTATTTT
CAWSLGLSTDTQYF
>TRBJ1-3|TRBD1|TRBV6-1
TGTGCCAGCAAACAGGGGAACGTAAACACCATATATTTT
CASKQGNVNTIYF
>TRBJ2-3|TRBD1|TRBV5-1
TGCGCCAGCAGCAGCAGGGGGCAGGCCGATACGCAGTATTTT
CASSSRGQADTQYF
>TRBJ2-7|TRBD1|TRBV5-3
TGTGCCAGAAGCTTGGCCGGGACAGGGGTTGGCGAGCAGTACTTC
CARSLAGTGVGEQYF
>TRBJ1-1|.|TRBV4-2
TGTGCCAGCAGCCAAGATAAGATCCGAAGGTTCGGGACTGAAGCTTTCTTT
CASSQDKIRRFGTEAFF
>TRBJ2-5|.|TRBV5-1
TGCGCCAGCAGCTTCAACACCCAAGAGACCCAGTACTTC
CASSFNTQETQYF
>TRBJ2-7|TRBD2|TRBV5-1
TGCGCCAGCAGCTTGGGACTAGCGGGAGGGAGCTCCTACGAGCAGTACTTC
CASSLGLAGGSSYEQYF
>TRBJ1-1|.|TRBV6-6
TGTGCCAGCAGGAGACAGGAGCCCGACCAAAAAGCTTTCTTT
CASRRQEPDQKAFF
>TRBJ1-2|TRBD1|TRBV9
TGTGCCAGCAGCCCCCGGGACAGGGGACGGATGGGTGGCTACACCTTC
CASSPRDRGRMGGYTF
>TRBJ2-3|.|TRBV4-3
TGCGCCAGCAGCCAAGAGGAACGGATAGAGGGAGATACGCAGTATTTT
CASSQEERIEGDTQYF
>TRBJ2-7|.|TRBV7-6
TGTGCCAGCAGCTTAGGATCGGGGTCCTACGAGCAGTACTTC
CASSLGSGSYEQYF